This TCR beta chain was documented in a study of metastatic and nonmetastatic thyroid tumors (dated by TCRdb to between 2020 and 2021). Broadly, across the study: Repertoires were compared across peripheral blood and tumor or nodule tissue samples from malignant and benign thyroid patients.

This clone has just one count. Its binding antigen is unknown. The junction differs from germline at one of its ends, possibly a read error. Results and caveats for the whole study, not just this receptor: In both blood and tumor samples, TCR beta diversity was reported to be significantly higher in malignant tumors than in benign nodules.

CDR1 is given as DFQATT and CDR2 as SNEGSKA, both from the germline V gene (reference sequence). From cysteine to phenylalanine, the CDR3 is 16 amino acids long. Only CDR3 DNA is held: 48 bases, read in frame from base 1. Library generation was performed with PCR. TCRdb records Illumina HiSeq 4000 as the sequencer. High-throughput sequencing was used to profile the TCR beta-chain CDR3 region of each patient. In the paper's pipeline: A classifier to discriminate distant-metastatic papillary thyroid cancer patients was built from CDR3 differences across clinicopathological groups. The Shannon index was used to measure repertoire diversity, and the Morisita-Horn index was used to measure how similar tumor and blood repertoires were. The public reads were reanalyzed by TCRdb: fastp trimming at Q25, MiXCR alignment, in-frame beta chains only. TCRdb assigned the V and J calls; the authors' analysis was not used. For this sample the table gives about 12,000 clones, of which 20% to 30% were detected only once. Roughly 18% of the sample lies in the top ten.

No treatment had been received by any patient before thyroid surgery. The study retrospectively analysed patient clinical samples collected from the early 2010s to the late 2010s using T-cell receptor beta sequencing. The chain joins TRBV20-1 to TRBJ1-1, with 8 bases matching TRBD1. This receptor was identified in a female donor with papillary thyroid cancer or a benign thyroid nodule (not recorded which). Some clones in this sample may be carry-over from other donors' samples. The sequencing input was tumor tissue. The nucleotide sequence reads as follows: TGCAGTGCTAGAGATTTCCAGGGGGCGCGTGGCACTGAATCTTTCTTT. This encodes CSARDFQGARGTESFF.